This T cell receptor beta chain was identified during a study of T cells expressing NK-cell markers. About the study: With respect to HCMV, seven of the eight sequenced donors were seropositive, and one was seronegative.

Generation of TCR beta cDNA was performed by 5'RACE template switching incorporating UMIs. TCRdb processed the 5' RACE reads again and assigns one entry to each CDR3 protein, with no DNA. The sample totals 150,000 or so distinct CDR3 sequences; its top ten clones hold over 35%. This CDR3 comprises 14 residues. Notes on this clonotype: What it recognizes is unknown.

Overall study results and limits: Dominant NKG2C+ clonotypes in about six donors made up about 1.0-8% of CD8+ T cells. It remained uncertain whether the expanded NKG2C+ T cell clones were specific for HCMV antigens.

The specimen sequenced was blood T cells: a sorted CD56 or NKG2C T cell subset, CD4+ or CD8+ T cells, or bulk PBMC T cells (not recorded which). This chain connects TRBV12-3 or TRBV12-4 to TRBJ2-1; absent DNA, TCRdb's TRBD1 call cannot be checked. The source is a woman between 50 and 59 years old in good health. CDR3 region: CASSFSRTYNEQFF.